A single sample is the source of the 15 T cell receptor beta chains below, sequenced in a study of cytomegalovirus exposure and HLA in healthy donors. PCR primers comprised 60 Vbeta and 13 Jbeta primers. The repertoire was sequenced with immunoSEQ multiplex PCR; TCRdb's copy has only in-frame clones and lacks some. Recorded for this sample: 75,000 to 95,000 clones. The specimen was PBMCs. The source of these receptors is a woman aged 60-70 years in good health and CMV-seronegative.

The chain is built from TRBV7-9 and TRBJ2-7; D uncertain. CDR1 SEHNR and CDR2 FQNEAQ come from the germline V gene (reference sequence). The V end lost 5 bases, the J end lost 4 bases, and 9 bases lay between the germline ends. This CDR3 region has 12 residues. CDR3 protein: CASSQGGYEQYF. The CDR3 DNA is TGTGCCAGCAGCCAAGGCGGTTACGAGCAGTACTTC.

This sequence joins TRBV30 and TRBJ2-1; D ambiguous. Germline CDR1 reads GTSNPN; CDR2 reads SVGIG (reference sequence). Between the trimmed V and J ends, which lost 0 bases and 9 bases, there was a span of 6 bases. This CDR3 region has 11 residues. The CDR3, as DNA: TGTGCCTGGAGTGTCTCCGGTGAGCAGTTCTTC. This codes for CAWSVSGEQFF.

CDR3 coding DNA: TGTGCCATCAGCCAGGACAGGGTAATGAGCACAGATACGCAGTATTTT. It translates to CAISQDRVMSTDTQYF. The genes are TRBV10-3 and TRBJ2-3; the match to TRBD1 covers 8 bases. This CDR3 has 16 amino acids. The ends lost 6 bases at V and 0 bases at J; junction bases unmatched: 8. Per the germline V gene, CDR1 is ENHRY and CDR2 is SYGVKD.

This chain uses TRBV28 with TRBJ2-3; D is possibly TRBD2 (5 bases). This CDR3 region has 15 residues. The ends were cut back, 6 bases at V and 0 bases at J, with 13 bases in the middle. The germline CDR1 and CDR2 sequences are MDHEN and SYDVKM. The CDR3, as DNA: TGTGCCAGCAGCCCTTCGTCGGGGAGCACAGATACGCAGTATTTT. Residues: CASSPSSGSTDTQYF.

V usage is TRBV5-1 and J usage is TRBJ2-7, with 10 bases lining up with TRBD1. Germline trimming cut 3 bases from V and 3 bases from J; bases unmatched to any gene: 3. This CDR3 is 14 amino acids long. Germline CDR1 SGHRS, CDR2 YFSETQ. CDR3 amino acids: CASSSGDRGYEQYF. CDR3 nucleotides: TGCGCCAGCAGCTCAGGGGACAGGGGCTACGAGCAGTACTTC.

As DNA, the CDR3 is TGTGCCAGCAGCGCTACAGGGCTATATGGCTACACCTTC. Protein product: CASSATGLYGYTF. The V and J genes are TRBV7-2 and TRBJ1-2; possible D gene TRBD1, 6 bases. V dropped 5 bases and J dropped 5 bases, with 12 bases sitting between them. This CDR3 spans 13 amino acids. The germline gives CDR1 SGHTA, CDR2 FQGNSA.

The chain has TRBV5-6 and TRBJ1-5; 7 bases are a match to TRBD1. V shed 2 bases, J shed 0 bases, and the junction held 5 bases outside the gene matches. The CDR3 runs to 16 residues. Germline V CDR1 and CDR2: SGHDT, YYEEEE. CDR3 coding DNA: TGTGCCAGCAGCTTATGGGGACAGCCTAGCAATCAGCCCCAGCATTTT. Amino acid sequence: CASSLWGQPSNQPQHF.

The chain combines TRBV7-9 with TRBJ2-7, with TRBD1 as a possible D gene (6 bases). The CDR3 runs 14 residues. Trimming left V 9 bases short and J 3 bases short, with 18 bases between. Per the germline V gene, CDR1 is SEHNR and CDR2 is FQNEAQ (reference sequence). The CDR3, as DNA: TGTGCCAGTTCGAACCAGGGGTTAGGCTACGAGCAGTACTTC. It encodes CASSNQGLGYEQYF.

For the CDR3, the DNA is TGCGCCAGCAGCTTGTCCCTAGCGGGATCCTACGAGCAGTACTTC. Residues: CASSLSLAGSYEQYF. The chain couples TRBV5-1 to TRBJ2-7, with TRBD2 matching over 9 bases. The CDR3 length is 15 residues. Germline V lookup: CDR1 SGHRS, CDR2 YFSETQ. After removal of 1 base from V and 1 base from J, the junction contained 3 bases not matched to a gene.

The chain recombines TRBV6-6 with TRBJ1-2, with D possibly being TRBD1 (5 bases). CDR3 size: 14 residues. V shed 7 bases and J shed 5 bases, with 17 bases lying between them. CDR1 MNHNY and CDR2 SVGAGI come from the germline V gene (reference sequence). The CDR3 DNA reads TGTGCCAGCAACCTGGCCCAGGGAGGGTATGGCTACACCTTC. Its translation: CASNLAQGGYGYTF.

The chain employs TRBV4-2 and TRBJ2-5; a weak D match, TRBD1 (6 bases). The J call may be mistaken, given a closer DNA end match to TRBJ2-7. The CDR3 sequence is 14 residues long. The germline CDR1 and CDR2 sequences are LGHNA and YNFKEQ. This CDR3 reads CASSQDTGFYEQYF. CDR3 bases: TGTGCCAGCAGCCAAGATACAGGGTTCTACGAGCAGTACTTC.

The CDR3 nucleotides are TGTGCCATCAGTGGAGCGGGAGGGCCCTACGAGCAGTACTTC. Encoded protein: CAISGAGGPYEQYF. The rearrangement joins TRBV10-3 to TRBJ2-7; 10 bases are a match to TRBD2. The germline CDR1 and CDR2 sequences are ENHRY and SYGVKD. J gave up 2 bases and V 4 bases, and 2 bases lay outside the gene matches. The CDR3 is 14 residues long.

The J gene is TRBJ1-4, the V gene TRBV18; 7 bases align to TRBD1. Germline V gene data show CDR1 as KGHSH and CDR2 as LQKENI. This CDR3 comprises 16 residues. J lost 7 bases, V lost 2 bases, and 10 bases had no gene match. The CDR3 sequence: CASSPRTGNVGEKLFF. DNA for the CDR3: TGTGCCAGCTCACCAAGGACAGGCAATGTTGGTGAAAAACTGTTTTTT.

CDR3 residues: CASSLSLRQGSYEQYF. The DNA for the CDR3 is TGCGCCAGCAGCTTGAGCTTGAGACAGGGATCCTACGAGCAGTACTTC. The genes are TRBV5-1 and TRBJ2-5, with 7 bases that match TRBD1. With the DNA end fitting TRBJ2-7 better, the J assignment may be wrong. CDR3 size: 16 residues. The V gene's germline CDR1 is SGHRS and CDR2 YFSETQ.

The chain has TRBV9 and TRBJ1-1; TRBD1 matches at 9 bases. Per germline, CDR1 SGDLS and CDR2 YYNGEE. CDR3 length: 15 residues. The ends lost 4 bases at V and 4 bases at J; junction bases unmatched: 8. CDR3 sequence reads: CASSPRDRVGTEAFF. CDR3 sequence (DNA): TGTGCCAGCAGCCCAAGGGACAGGGTGGGCACTGAAGCTTTCTTT.